What follows are 13 T cell receptor beta chains derived from one specimen sequenced in a study of T cells in Graves' hyperthyroidism and ophthalmopathy. Amplified TCR beta CDR3 regions derived from RNA transcripts. HTBI primers were the set used in a first-round RT-PCR of the TCR CDR3. TCRdb ran MiXCR on the multiplex PCR reads and lists one entry per CDR3 protein. The sample consists of 600,000 to 900,000 distinct CDR3 sequences, roughly 15% of them appearing once. Sequencing used blood. All receptors derive from a man aged 18 to 30 with Graves' hyperthyroidism.

The table lists this clonotype with many counts. This chain joins TRBV7-6 and TRBJ2-1; D not certain. This CDR3 spans 17 amino acids. Trimming took 1 base from V and 2 from J, leaving 15 bases between them. CDR1 is SGHVS, CDR2 FNYEAQ, per germline. DNA for the CDR3: TGTGCCAGCAGCTTAGAATCGGCGGCAAAGCCCTACAATGAGCAGTTCTTC. It translates to CASSLESAAKPYNEQFF.

In regard to this clonotype: The junction departs from germline at one end; a sequencing error may be responsible. This rearrangement joins TRBV5-5 to TRBJ1-1; TRBD1 agrees at 12 bases. The CDR3 totals 18 residues. CDR1 and CDR2 (germline): SGHKS, YYEKEE (reference sequence). The DNA for the CDR3 is TGTGCCAGCAGTTTGGAGGGGACAGGGGGCGTTCTGAACACTGAAGCTTTCTTT. Its protein product is CASSLEGTGGVLNTEAFF.

This clonotype has ten or more counts. CDR3 DNA sequence: TGCAGTGCTAGAGATCGCCGACTGCTATACGAGCAGTACTTC. It is translated as CSARDRRLLYEQYF. The rearrangement joins TRBV20-1 to TRBJ2-7; D gene unclear. This CDR3 has 14 residues. Trimming removed 0 bases from V and 4 bases from J, with 13 bases in between. Germline CDR1 DFQATT, CDR2 SNEGSKA (reference sequence).

This clonotype showed up many times. J is TRBJ2-3 and V is TRBV27, with D tentatively TRBD2 (5 bases). Germline lookup yields CDR1 MNHEY and CDR2 SMNVEV (reference sequence). This CDR3 spans 15 amino acids. V was cut by 2 bases and J by 1 base, with 10 bases left in between. CDR3 protein: CASSLGSARTDTQYF. DNA for the CDR3: TGTGCCAGCAGTTTAGGTAGCGCACGCACAGATACGCAGTATTTT.

This clonotype occurred a few times. The chain links TRBV5-1 to TRBJ2-2; D remains unclear. V shed 2 bases and J shed 4 bases, with 12 bases lying between them. This CDR3 is 15 amino acids long. CDR1 and CDR2 from the germline V gene are SGHRS and YFSETQ. The CDR3 nucleotides are TGCGCCAGCAGCTTAGGAGCACGGAGCACCGGGGAGCTGTTTTTT. Translating it yields CASSLGARSTGELFF. The full variable domain, completed using reference TRBV5-1 and TRBJ2-2, is KAGVTQTPRYLIKTRGQQVTLSCSPISGHRSVSWYQQTPGQGLQFLFEYFSETQRNKGNFPGRFSGRQFSNSRSEMNVSTLELGDSALYLCASSLGARSTGELFFGEGSRLTVL.

V and J are TRBV19 and TRBJ2-1; D call uncertain. CDR3 length equals 13 residues. V was trimmed by 10 bases and J by 0 bases, leaving 10 bases between them. Per germline, CDR1 LNHDA and CDR2 SQIVND (reference sequence). The CDR3 spells CATSHDSYNEQFF. The CDR3 DNA sequence: TGTGCCACCTCTCATGACTCCTACAATGAGCAGTTCTTC.

This clonotype was seen at least ten times. This chain uses TRBV2 with TRBJ2-3; 9 positions match TRBD1. Germline V gives CDR1 SNHLY, CDR2 FYNNEI. V lost 5 bases to trimming and J lost 3 bases; unmatched junction nucleotides: 6. CDR3 length equals 15 residues. For the CDR3, the DNA is TGTGCCAGCAGTTACAGGGGGCGGCTGACAGATACGCAGTATTTT. Its protein product is CASSYRGRLTDTQYF.

This clonotype was counted at least ten times. J is TRBJ2-7 and V is TRBV29-1; 8 bases are a match to TRBD2. Germline values: CDR1 SQVTM, CDR2 ANQGSEA. With V trimmed by 5 bases and J by 7 bases, 13 bases remained unmatched. The CDR3 extends over 14 amino acids. This chain's CDR3 is CSVSPAGDSAEQYF. CDR3 DNA sequence: TGCAGCGTTTCCCCAGCGGGAGATTCGGCTGAGCAGTACTTC.

Ten or more counts support this clonotype. The V call is TRBV29-1, the J call TRBJ1-1; D possibly corresponds to TRBD1 (5 bases). Trimming removed 4 bases from V and 2 bases from J, with 8 bases in between. CDR1 is SQVTM, CDR2 ANQGSEA, per germline. This CDR3 region has 12 residues. CDR3 protein: CSVVGGNTEAFF. The CDR3 DNA reads as TGCAGCGTTGTCGGGGGTAACACTGAAGCTTTCTTT.

The J gene is TRBJ2-3, the V gene TRBV19, with D hard to call. Germline loops: CDR1 LNHDA, CDR2 SQIVND (reference sequence). This CDR3 spans 16 amino acids. V was clipped by 0 bases and J by 4 bases, with 14 bases between them. The CDR3 reads CASSIDKGGYSDTQYF. CDR3 DNA: TGTGCCAGTAGTATAGATAAGGGCGGATACTCAGATACGCAGTATTTT.

The chain has TRBV7-9 and TRBJ2-7, with 8 bases identical to TRBD1. V shed 5 bases, J shed 2 bases, and the junction held 8 bases outside the gene matches. Germline values: CDR1 SEHNR, CDR2 FQNEAQ (reference sequence). The CDR3 is 15 residues long. The CDR3 coding sequence is TGTGCCAGCAGCAACCAGGGGGCTCCTGCCTACGAGCAGTACTTC. This encodes CASSNQGAPAYEQYF.

In this sample, this clonotype turned up a few times. V usage is TRBV13 and J usage is TRBJ1-4; TRBD1 might be the D (6 bases). CDR3 length: 15 residues. V lost 0 bases to trimming and J lost 4 bases, with 9 bases between them. CDR1 PRHDT and CDR2 FYEKMQ come from the germline V gene (reference sequence). CDR3 nucleotides: TGTGCCAGCAGCTTAGGAGGCAGGGGTAATGAAAAACTGTTTTTT. It is translated as CASSLGGRGNEKLFF.

This clonotype was counted only a few times. This chain links TRBV28 with TRBJ2-7; TRBD1 aligns across 8 bases. The germline V gene encodes CDR1 MDHEN and CDR2 SYDVKM. This CDR3 contains 17 residues. V lost 1 base to trimming and J lost 1 base; unmatched junction nucleotides: 9. CDR3 bases: TGTGCCAGCAGTTTATTCAACAGGGGGGAATATTCCTACGAGCAGTACTTC. It encodes CASSLFNRGEYSYEQYF. Using reference TRBV28 and TRBJ2-7 for the parts outside the CDR3, the full variable domain is DVKVTQSSRYLVKRTGEKVFLECVQDMDHENMFWYRQDPGLGLRLIYFSYDVKMKEKGDIPEGYSVSREKKERFSLILESASTNQTSMYLCASSLFNRGEYSYEQYFGPGTRLTVT.